The 25 T cell receptor beta chains presented below share a single source sample, sequenced in a study of blood T cell repertoires in COVID-19. TCRdb's copy holds only in-frame clones and misses some; the assay was immunoSEQ multiplex PCR. The table has tens of thousands of clones, roughly four fifths seen once. The sample consisted of peripheral blood. These receptors were collected from a man aged 45-65 years with COVID-19, enrolled during active disease.

This chain joins TRBV4-2 and TRBJ2-5; D is perhaps TRBD1 (6 bases). This CDR3 spans 14 amino acids. Germline-derived CDR1 and CDR2 are LGHNA and YNFKEQ. V dropped 4 bases and J dropped 1 base, with 10 bases sitting between them. The CDR3, as DNA: TGTGCCAGCAGCCCGGTAGGGGGCCAAGAGACCCAGTACTTC. This encodes CASSPVGGQETQYF.

This clone was observed a few times. The V and J genes are TRBV10-3 and TRBJ2-5; TRBD1 aligns across 11 bases. The CDR3 sequence is 18 residues long. Germline-derived CDR1 and CDR2 are ENHRY and SYGVKD. Unmatched junction bases numbered 14, after V lost 6 bases and J lost 2 bases. The CDR3 sequence is CAIRTTVPGQGGQETQYF. The DNA of the CDR3 is TGTGCCATCAGAACAACCGTCCCGGGACAGGGGGGTCAAGAGACCCAGTACTTC.

The rearrangement joins TRBV4-1 to TRBJ1-5; 11 positions match TRBD1. This CDR3 spans 19 amino acids. Germline V gene lookup returns CDR1 MGHRA and CDR2 YSYEKL. V lost 2 bases and J lost 3; bases outside the gene matches: 12. CDR3 in DNA: TGCGCCAGCAGCCAAAGCCCATCCGGGACAGGGGGTTTCAATCAGCCCCAGCATTTT. Its protein is CASSQSPSGTGGFNQPQHF.

The chain recombines TRBV4-2 with TRBJ2-1; TRBD2 aligns across 9 bases. V lost 0 bases to trimming and J lost 8 bases; unmatched junction nucleotides: 8. The CDR3 loop spans 16 amino acids. Germline V gene data show CDR1 as LGHNA and CDR2 as YNFKEQ. The CDR3 loop reads CASSQDSGGGADEQFF. CDR3 DNA sequence: TGTGCCAGCAGCCAAGATAGCGGCGGGGGGGCCGATGAGCAGTTCTTC.

The rearrangement uses TRBV6-1 and TRBJ1-2; D unclear. Germline CDR1 MNHNS, CDR2 SASEGT. The V end was cut by 2 bases, the J end by 8 bases, with 18 bases between. The CDR3 length is 15 residues. The CDR3: CASSETRGPGGGYTF. The CDR3 bases are TGTGCCAGCAGTGAAACTCGAGGGCCTGGTGGCGGCTACACCTTC.

This clone has just a few counts. The chain is built from TRBV13 and TRBJ1-6, with no clear D. Germline-derived CDR1 and CDR2 are PRHDT and FYEKMQ (reference sequence). The CDR3 is made up of 15 amino acids. V was clipped by 3 bases and J by 7 bases, with 13 bases between them. The DNA for the CDR3 is TGTGCCAGCAGCTTGGCGACGGCGGGCAATTCACCCCTCCACTTT. This encodes CASSLATAGNSPLHF.

As concerns this clone: A junction end diverges from the germline sequence, so it may reflect a read error. This sequence joins TRBV7-7 and TRBJ1-1, with a tentative D call TRBD1 (6 bases). This CDR3 has 15 residues. The germline V gene encodes CDR1 SSHAT and CDR2 FNYEAQ (reference sequence). CDR3 sequence reads: CASSPLGGRNTEAFF. The CDR3 DNA reads TGTGCTAGCAGCCCGTTGGGGGGGCGGAACACTGAAGCTTTCTTT.

V is TRBV29-1 and J is TRBJ2-1; D call uncertain. The CDR3 runs to 14 residues. CDR1 is SQVTM and CDR2 is ANQGSEA in the germline V gene. Trimming took 4 bases from V and 12 from J, leaving 22 bases between them. The CDR3 region has the DNA TGCAGCGTTGGACCATACGAGGAAATTATCGGGCAGTTCTTC. As protein: CSVGPYEEIIGQFF.

The chain links TRBV11-2 to TRBJ1-1; D not certain. Germline CDR1 and CDR2: SGHAT and FQNNGV. The CDR3 spans 15 residues. V shed 0 bases and J shed 0 bases, with 8 bases lying between them. The DNA for the CDR3 is TGTGCCAGCAGCTTAGACGATGGCATGAACACTGAAGCTTTCTTT. It codes for CASSLDDGMNTEAFF.

The chain has TRBV5-6 and TRBJ1-2; weak D call: TRBD1 (5 bases). Trimming pared 4 bases from V and 7 bases from J, leaving 20 bases between. Germline V gene sequence: CDR1 SGHDT, CDR2 YYEEEE. The CDR3 is 15 amino acids. In DNA form, the CDR3 reads TGTGCCAGCAGCCACCGGGAGCGCGAAGGGGTTGGCTACACCTTC. It specifies CASSHREREGVGYTF.

The rearrangement uses TRBV5-1 and TRBJ2-5; 14 positions match TRBD2. The CDR3 length is 18 residues. Germline V lookup: CDR1 SGHRS, CDR2 YFSETQ. After removal of 4 bases from V and 5 bases from J, the junction contained 13 bases not matched to a gene. CDR3 sequence: CASSGSTSGGAMLETQYF. CDR3 in DNA: TGCGCCAGCAGCGGCTCGACTAGCGGGGGGGCCATGTTGGAGACCCAGTACTTC.

The V call is TRBV2, the J call TRBJ2-5; 12 bases are shared with TRBD1. The CDR3 is 14 residues long. V lost 8 bases, J lost 4 bases, and 5 bases stayed unmatched. Germline values: CDR1 SNHLY, CDR2 FYNNEI. The CDR3 sequence: CASSGTGGVETQYF. In DNA, the CDR3 is TGTGCCAGCTCCGGGACAGGGGGCGTAGAGACCCAGTACTTC.

V is TRBV7-9 and J is TRBJ1-5, with TRBD1 matching 9 bases. Germline CDR1 is SEHNR and CDR2 is FQNEAQ (reference sequence). J was trimmed by 6 bases and V by 1 base; bases with no gene match: 4. The CDR3 extends over 15 amino acids. The CDR3 coding sequence is TGTGCCAGCAGCTTAGGAGGGACAGGGCGTCAGCCCCAGCATTTT. It specifies CASSLGGTGRQPQHF. Full variable domain (outside the CDR3, taken from reference TRBV7-9 and TRBJ1-5): DTGVSQNPRHKITKRGQNVTFRCDPISEHNRLYWYRQTLGQGPEFLTYFQNEAQLEKSRLLSDRFSAERPKGSFSTLEIQRTEQGDSAMYLCASSLGGTGRQPQHFGDGTRLSIL.

The chain is built from TRBV5-4 and TRBJ1-1, with a tentative D call TRBD1 (5 bases). V lost 0 bases to trimming and J lost 2 bases, with 23 bases between them. The V gene's germline CDR1 is SGHNT and CDR2 YYREEE (reference sequence). The CDR3 is made up of 19 amino acids. CDR3 coding DNA: TGTGCCAGCAGCTTGGGCAGGGCCCCAGGAACCCTAATAAACACTGAAGCTTTCTTT. It encodes CASSLGRAPGTLINTEAFF.

The V call is TRBV29-1, the J call TRBJ2-7; D is possibly TRBD2 (6 bases). V lost 4 bases and J 6 bases, leaving 16 bases between the germline ends. Per the germline V gene, CDR1 is SQVTM and CDR2 is ANQGSEA. This CDR3 is built from 13 residues. The CDR3 coding sequence is TGCAGCGTTGGCCCCGGGGGAGGTGTCGAGCAGTACTTC. Amino acid sequence: CSVGPGGGVEQYF.

Only one count was recorded for this clone. The chain is built from TRBV6-5 and TRBJ1-4; D is uncertain. Germline CDR1 is MNHEY and CDR2 is SVGAGI. This CDR3 spans 15 amino acids. Trimming cost V 0 bases and J 8 bases, with 13 bases left between them. DNA for the CDR3: TGTGCCAGCAGTTACTCCGGACCCGAGGGAGAAAAACTGTTTTTT. It yields the protein CASSYSGPEGEKLFF.

The chain couples TRBV4-2 to TRBJ1-6; D unclear. V was shortened by 1 base and J by 0 bases, with 13 bases between the two germline ends. CDR1 and CDR2 from the germline V gene are LGHNA and YNFKEQ. The CDR3 spans 18 residues. CDR3 loop: CASSQALTGSSYNSPLHF. CDR3 nucleotide sequence: TGTGCCAGCAGCCAAGCCTTGACGGGGAGCTCCTATAATTCACCCCTCCACTTT.

The genes are TRBV4-1 and TRBJ1-1, with a tentative D call TRBD1 (6 bases). V lost 4 bases and J 1 base, leaving 13 bases between the germline ends. CDR1 and CDR2 (germline): MGHRA, YSYEKL. The CDR3 has 15 residues. CDR3 loop: CASSRLDRENTEAFF. CDR3 coding DNA: TGCGCCAGCAGCCGCTTGGACAGAGAGAACACTGAAGCTTTCTTT.

This chain uses TRBV9 with TRBJ1-2; D is possibly TRBD1 (6 bases). This CDR3 spans 12 amino acids. CDR1 and CDR2 from the germline V gene are SGDLS and YYNGEE. V lost 3 bases and J 8 bases, leaving 11 bases between the germline ends. In DNA form, the CDR3 reads TGTGCCAGCAGCGAAACAGGGTCCGGCTACACCTTC. Translating it yields CASSETGSGYTF.

The chain links TRBV7-9 to TRBJ1-2; TRBD1 is a possible D gene (5 bases). Germline V gene lookup returns CDR1 SEHNR and CDR2 FQNEAQ (reference sequence). The CDR3 has 16 residues. With 0 bases removed from V and 8 bases from J, the gap between germline ends came to 19 bases. CDR3 in amino acids: CASSLAGQGGTEGYTF. As DNA, the CDR3 is TGTGCCAGCAGCTTAGCTGGGCAGGGAGGAACTGAGGGCTACACCTTC.

This clone was counted only a few times. The V gene is TRBV6-5, the J gene TRBJ1-5; weak D call: TRBD1 (5 bases). Trimming took off 5 bases at V and 2 bases at J, with 10 bases between the two ends. The CDR3 is 14 amino acids. Germline V gene lookup returns CDR1 MNHEY and CDR2 SVGAGI. The CDR3 is CASSKTRGNQPQHF. In DNA, the CDR3 is TGTGCCAGCAGTAAGACCAGGGGCAATCAGCCCCAGCATTTT.

This chain connects TRBV6-5 to TRBJ1-5, with D unresolved. The CDR3 extends over 15 amino acids. Germline-derived CDR1 and CDR2 are MNHEY and SVGAGI. V lost 8 bases, J lost 0 bases, and 14 bases lay in between. CDR3 sequence: CASESPPYSNQPQHF. In nucleotides, the CDR3 is TGTGCCAGCGAATCCCCCCCCTATAGCAATCAGCCCCAGCATTTT.

This clone was picked up one time. The chain uses TRBV7-9 and TRBJ2-7, with TRBD1 matching over 9 bases. Unmatched junction bases numbered 4, after V lost 1 base and J lost 3 bases. Germline assignment: CDR1 SEHNR and CDR2 FQNEAQ (reference sequence). This CDR3 has 15 residues. CDR3: CASSLGTGEGYEQYF. CDR3 coding DNA: TGTGCCAGCAGCTTAGGGACAGGGGAGGGCTACGAGCAGTACTTC.

This chain connects TRBV7-9 to TRBJ1-4, with 9 bases identical to TRBD1. J lost 5 bases, V lost 3 bases, and 1 base had no gene match. The CDR3 consists of 14 residues. Germline V gene sequence: CDR1 SEHNR, CDR2 FQNEAQ (reference sequence). DNA of the CDR3: TGTGCCAGCAGCTTCGGGACAGGGAATGAAAAACTGTTTTTT. Protein product: CASSFGTGNEKLFF.

V is TRBV4-1 and J is TRBJ1-1; D unresolved. The CDR3 length is 13 residues. Trimming stripped 11 bases from V and 7 bases from J, with 20 bases between. The germline V gene has CDR1 MGHRA and CDR2 YSYEKL. Written as DNA, the CDR3 is TGCGCCGGTTTAACCTCCCCCACGCGTGAAGCTTTCTTT. The encoded protein is CAGLTSPTREAFF.